These 26 T cell receptor beta chains were all obtained from the same sample, sequenced in a study of beta chain features in type 1 diabetes. Study results and caveats: Shortening of TCRB CDR3s, moderate but significant, appeared in all four CD4+ subsets of Type 1 diabetes patients.

The study reverse transcribed the entire isolated RNA, so it sequenced expressed TCRB transcripts. The repertoire was sequenced with immunoSEQ multiplex PCR; TCRdb's copy has only in-frame clones and lacks some. The table records more than 100,000 clones, 16% of them present only once. Their cognate antigens are unknown. The sequencing input was central memory CD4+ T cells from blood. These receptors originate from a man aged 30 to 39 with type 1 diabetes.

This clone was seen only a few times. The V call is TRBV14, the J call TRBJ1-2; D gene unclear. The germline CDR1 and CDR2 sequences are SGHDN and FVKESK. This CDR3 spans 15 amino acids. Between the trimmed V and J ends, which lost 3 bases and 0 bases, there was a span of 11 bases. CDR3 region: CASSQVAGTNYGYTF. The CDR3 DNA reads as TGTGCCAGCAGCCAGGTAGCGGGGACTAACTATGGCTACACCTTC.

The rearrangement links TRBV14 to TRBJ2-7; D is uncertain. CDR3 length equals 14 residues. Germline V gives CDR1 SGHDN, CDR2 FVKESK. The V end lost 2 bases, the J end lost 4 bases, and 12 bases lay between the germline ends. This chain's CDR3 is CASSQLGSRYEQYF. The CDR3 DNA sequence: TGTGCCAGCAGCCAACTAGGCAGCAGGTACGAGCAGTACTTC.

This clone occurred a few times. This chain uses TRBV11-1 with TRBJ1-1; D gene ambiguous. Germline V gene data show CDR1 as SGHAT and CDR2 as FQDESV (reference sequence). V lost 5 bases, J lost 7 bases, and 14 bases lay in between. The CDR3 loop spans 13 amino acids. In nucleotides, the CDR3 is TGTGCCAGCAGCCCGACCGAACAAAGTGAAGCTTTCTTT. Translation: CASSPTEQSEAFF.

The DNA for the CDR3 is TGTGCCAGCAGTGTTCTGGGGATTAGCACAGATACGCAGTATTTT. Its translation: CASSVLGISTDTQYF. This chain joins TRBV6-1 and TRBJ2-3; D is unresolved. CDR1 is MNHNS, CDR2 SASEGT, per germline. The CDR3 is made up of 15 amino acids. Trimming removed 4 bases at V and 0 bases at J, with 11 bases between.

The table lists this clone with a few counts. This chain joins TRBV28 and TRBJ1-6; a possible D gene is TRBD1 (5 bases). This CDR3 contains 12 residues. CDR1 MDHEN and CDR2 SYDVKM come from the germline V gene. Trimming took 5 bases from V and 15 from J, leaving 14 bases between them. CDR3 loop: CASSPQEGILHF. The DNA for the CDR3 is TGTGCCAGCAGTCCCCAAGAGGGGATCCTCCACTTT. The variable domain in full, with the rest retrieved from reference TRBV28 and TRBJ1-6, is DVKVTQSSRYLVKRTGEKVFLECVQDMDHENMFWYRQDPGLGLRLIYFSYDVKMKEKGDIPEGYSVSREKKERFSLILESASTNQTSMYLCASSPQEGILHFGNGTRLTVT.

This clone was picked up a small number of times. CDR3: CTSSLGRPGSTDTQYF. CDR3 DNA: TGCACCAGCAGCCTCGGCCGTCCGGGGAGCACAGATACGCAGTATTTT. The rearrangement joins TRBV1 to TRBJ2-3; the table's D call of TRBD2 was not tested on the DNA. TRBV1 is a pseudogene locus. CDR3 size: 16 residues.

V gene TRBV7-2 combines with J gene TRBJ2-7; D is unresolved. This CDR3 spans 15 amino acids. CDR1 SGHTA and CDR2 FQGNSA come from the germline V gene. Deletions cut 5 bases from V and 5 bases from J, with 19 bases between. This chain's CDR3 is CASSLGPHRPDEQYF. CDR3 DNA sequence: TGTGCCAGCAGCCTTGGTCCCCACCGGCCCGACGAGCAGTACTTC.

The chain carries TRBV7-2 and TRBJ2-5; D remains unclear. This CDR3 contains 13 residues. V was cut by 0 bases and J by 2 bases, with 4 bases left in between. The germline V gene has CDR1 SGHTA and CDR2 FQGNSA. The CDR3 nucleotides read TGTGCCAGCAGCTTAGCGCGGCAAGAGACCCAGTACTTC. This translates into CASSLARQETQYF.

The chain combines TRBV6-5 with TRBJ2-3; D unresolved. V lost 6 bases and J 4 bases, leaving 11 bases between the germline ends. Germline CDR1 is MNHEY and CDR2 is SVGAGI. The CDR3 consists of 13 residues. CDR3 coding DNA: TGTGCCAGCAGGATGACAAAGCCAGATACGCAGTATTTT. Its protein is CASRMTKPDTQYF.

The chain combines TRBV4-3 with TRBJ1-2, with D unresolved. The germline V and J ends were trimmed by 0 bases and 8 bases, with 13 bases remaining between them. The germline gives CDR1 LGHNA, CDR2 YSLEER. The CDR3 consists of 14 residues. CDR3 nucleotide sequence: TGCGCCAGCAGCCAAGATGTGCCGCAGCGGGGCTACACCTTC. Translating it yields CASSQDVPQRGYTF.

The sample holds many counts of this clone. The V and J genes are TRBV27 and TRBJ2-3, with D uncertain. From germline, CDR1 is MNHEY and CDR2 SMNVEV (reference sequence). V was shortened by 5 bases and J by 5 bases, with 14 bases between the two germline ends. This CDR3 contains 14 residues. The CDR3 nucleotides are TGTGCCAGCAGTCCGAGGACCACTGGAGATACGCAGTATTTT. This gives the protein CASSPRTTGDTQYF.

Only a few counts were recorded for this clone. CDR3 in DNA: TGTGCCAGCAGCTTATTGAGAGGGGCTCCAGATACGCAGTATTTT. This sequence encodes CASSLLRGAPDTQYF. The gene calls are TRBV11-2 and TRBJ2-3; D assignment may be TRBD1 or TRBD2 (5 bases each). Looked up from germline, CDR1 is SGHAT and CDR2 is FQNNGV. V was cut by 2 bases and J by 4 bases, with 13 bases left in between. The length of the CDR3 is 15 residues.

The chain combines TRBV5-5 with TRBJ2-5; D gene unclear. The V gene's germline CDR1 is SGHKS and CDR2 YYEKEE (reference sequence). The CDR3 has 14 residues. V lost 3 bases and J 2 bases, leaving 11 bases between the germline ends. The CDR3 DNA follows: TGTGCCAGCAGCTCGGGTACGACTCAAGAGACCCAGTACTTC. Translated, it gives CASSSGTTQETQYF.

This clone was counted between two and nine times. V gene TRBV4-2 combines with J gene TRBJ2-1; 10 nucleotides match TRBD2. With 4 bases clipped from V and 4 bases from J, the junction kept 1 base outside the gene matches. Per the germline V gene, CDR1 is LGHNA and CDR2 is YNFKEQ. CDR3 size: 14 residues. CDR3 DNA: TGTGCCAGCAGCCCTAGCGGGGGTTACAATGAGCAGTTCTTC. Translating gives CASSPSGGYNEQFF.

This clone has more than one count but fewer than ten. V gene TRBV11-2 combines with J gene TRBJ2-1; D might be TRBD2 (5 bases). V lost 5 bases, J lost 9 bases, and 8 bases lay in between. The CDR3 loop spans 11 amino acids. The germline CDR1 and CDR2 sequences are SGHAT and FQNNGV. The CDR3 bases are TGTGCCAGCAGCAATGAGGGTGAGCAGTTCTTC. Its translation: CASSNEGEQFF.

This clone was observed a few times. The chain has TRBV2 and TRBJ2-7; D is unresolved. CDR3 length equals 15 residues. Germline lookup yields CDR1 SNHLY and CDR2 FYNNEI. V shed 3 bases and J shed 0 bases, with 12 bases lying between them. The CDR3 region is CASSELSDGSYEQYF. The CDR3 DNA is TGTGCCAGCAGTGAGCTATCTGACGGCTCCTACGAGCAGTACTTC. The full variable domain, in which reference TRBV2 and TRBJ2-7 provide the parts outside the CDR3, is EPEVTQTPSHQVTQMGQEVILRCVPISNHLYFYWYRQILGQKVEFLVSFYNNEISEKSEIFDDQFSVERPDGSNFTLKIRSTKLEDSAMYFCASSELSDGSYEQYFGPGTRLTVT.

This clone has just a few counts. The rearrangement uses TRBV9 and TRBJ1-5; D is uncertain. The V end lost 0 bases, the J end lost 5 bases, and 6 bases lay between the germline ends. Germline CDR1 SGDLS, CDR2 YYNGEE. The CDR3 contains 13 residues. CDR3 sequence reads: CASSVGRDQPQHF. The DNA of the CDR3 is TGTGCCAGCAGCGTAGGGAGGGATCAGCCCCAGCATTTT.

Only a few counts were recorded for this clone. One end of the junction does not line up with germline, which may come from a read error. The J gene is TRBJ2-7, the V gene TRBV25-1; 11 bases agree with TRBD2. Germline CDR1 is MGHDK and CDR2 is SYGVNS. The CDR3 is 15 amino acids. The CDR3 coding sequence is TGTGCCAGCAGTGGGCTGACTAGCGGGGCACCGAAGGTGGACTTC. Amino acid sequence: CASSGLTSGAPKVDF.

This clone has a handful of counts. CDR3 nucleotides: TGTGCCAGCAGCGCCCTCAGTGGGGCAGGCACAGATACGCAGTATTTT. This codes for CASSALSGAGTDTQYF. The J gene is TRBJ2-3, the V gene TRBV9, with a tentative D call TRBD1 (5 bases). Germline-derived CDR1 and CDR2 are SGDLS and YYNGEE. V lost 3 bases and J lost 1, with 15 bases in between. This CDR3 contains 16 residues.

The V gene is TRBV6-6, the J gene TRBJ2-7; a weak D match, TRBD1 (6 bases). This CDR3 is built from 13 residues. Germline CDR1 and CDR2: MNHNY and SVGAGI (reference sequence). V was pared by 6 bases and J by 7 bases, with 16 bases between. CDR3 region: CASSPPTGWEQYF. The CDR3 DNA follows: TGTGCCAGCAGCCCCCCGACAGGTTGGGAGCAGTACTTC.

The chain links TRBV5-1 to TRBJ2-1; TRBD2 matches at 7 bases. The CDR3 length is 19 residues. CDR1 is SGHRS and CDR2 is YFSETQ in the germline V gene. The ends lost 0 bases at V and 9 bases at J; junction bases unmatched: 21. The CDR3 DNA reads as TGCGCCAGCAGCTTGGTTGGTTTGAGAGGACTAGAGGCGTTCGGTGAGCAGTTCTTC. It is translated as CASSLVGLRGLEAFGEQFF.

The V gene is TRBV27, the J gene TRBJ2-5; TRBD1 agrees at 9 bases. CDR3 length: 15 amino acids. From germline, CDR1 is MNHEY and CDR2 SMNVEV (reference sequence). Trimming removed 5 bases from V and 7 bases from J; junction bases left unmatched: 11. For the CDR3, the DNA is TGTGCCAGCAGTCGGCTGGACAGGGGTCGGGGGACCCAGTACTTC. As protein: CASSRLDRGRGTQYF.

This clone has only a few counts. The likely explanation is a read error, given a far larger clone one base away. The V call is TRBV30, the J call TRBJ2-3, with a weak D call TRBD2 (5 bases). CDR3 length equals 17 residues. The V end was cut by 1 base, the J end by 0 bases, with 17 bases between. Germline V lookup: CDR1 GTSNPN, CDR2 SVGIG (reference sequence). CDR3: CAWSGAARLTSTDTQYF. CDR3 DNA: TGTGCCTGGAGTGGAGCGGCCCGCTTAACTAGCACAGATACGCAGTATTTT. Full variable domain (rest looked up from reference TRBV30 and TRBJ2-3): SQTIHQWPATLVQPVGSPLSLECTVEGTSNPNLYWYRQAAGRGLQLLFYSVGIGQISSEVPQNLSASRPQDRQFILSSKKLLLSDSGFYLCAWSGAARLTSTDTQYFGPGTRLTVL.

The count of this clone is one. V usage is TRBV18 and J usage is TRBJ1-5, with unresolved D. Trimming removed 1 base from V and 0 bases from J, with 10 bases in between. The length of the CDR3 is 16 residues. The germline V gene encodes CDR1 KGHSH and CDR2 LQKENI. CDR3 protein: CASSPQGLYSNQPQHF. In DNA form, the CDR3 reads TGTGCCAGCTCACCACAGGGCCTTTATAGCAATCAGCCCCAGCATTTT.

V usage is TRBV29-1 and J usage is TRBJ2-1; 8 positions match TRBD2. The germline V gene encodes CDR1 SQVTM and CDR2 ANQGSEA. Trimming removed 4 bases from V and 2 bases from J; junction bases left unmatched: 13. CDR3 length: 17 amino acids. DNA for the CDR3: TGCAGCGTTGTTATTTTTACTAGCGGACTTACCTACAATGAGCAGTTCTTC. Protein: CSVVIFTSGLTYNEQFF.

V and J are TRBV9 and TRBJ1-1; a weak D match, TRBD1 (5 bases). The V and J ends lost 4 bases and 1 base respectively, with 11 bases between them. CDR3 length: 14 amino acids. Per the germline V gene, CDR1 is SGDLS and CDR2 is YYNGEE. CDR3 in amino acids: CASSPQTGNTEAFF. The CDR3 nucleotides read TGTGCCAGCAGCCCTCAAACAGGGAACACTGAAGCTTTCTTT.